The T cell receptor beta chain described here comes from a study of long-term antiretroviral therapy in people with HIV. Investigators performed immunoSEQ version v3.0 at survey level. Repertoires were generated with immunoSEQ multiplex PCR, while TCRdb's copy carries only in-frame clones and drops some. Here the sample spans tens of thousands of clones, about 96% being singletons. The clonotype originates from a woman aged 45-59 years with HIV. Material: unsorted PBMCs, obtained 3.7 years after starting antiretroviral therapy.

DNA for the CDR3: TGTGCCAGCAGCTTATTCTCCGGAGATACGCAGTATTTT. It is translated as CASSLFSGDTQYF. This sequence joins TRBV7-8 and TRBJ2-3; D uncertain. V was pared by 2 bases and J by 5 bases, with 8 bases between. CDR3 length: 13 residues. Germline CDR1 SGHVS, CDR2 FQNEAQ.